This entry features one TCR beta chain sequence. With 1 base clipped from V and 1 base from J, the junction kept 4 bases outside the gene matches. This CDR3 is 16 amino acids long. CDR1 and CDR2 (germline): MNHEY, SMNVEV (reference sequence). Per the original methods: The assay estimated nucleated cells by amplifying reference gene primers. Measured with immunoSEQ multiplex PCR; TCRdb has only the in-frame clones, and not every one. Clone size and the V and J calls come from that table; the DNA yielded D and trimming. The sample contains some 52,000 clones, roughly 91% of which appear only once. These data are taken from a study of blood T cell repertoires in COVID-19. The overall study: Samples taken during acute and convalescent COVID-19 were collected in the United States, Italy and Spain. T cells, B-cell-depleted T cells, or PBMCs provided the cDNA or gDNA that served as material.

The rearrangement uses TRBV27 and TRBJ2-1; 7 bases map to TRBD1. Sequenced sample: peripheral blood. The receptor was derived from a human donor in a cohort sampled during active COVID-19. As DNA, the CDR3 is TGTGCCAGCAGTTTATTATCAGGGGGTTCCTACAATGAGCAGTTCTTC. Translation: CASSLLSGGSYNEQFF.